The 27 T cell receptor beta chains below were found in one sample sequenced in a study of T cells in Graves' hyperthyroidism and ophthalmopathy (dated by TCRdb to between 2018 and 2021). Library preparation used multiplex PCR. The listed sequencing device is Illumina HiSeq 2000. TCR beta CDR3 regions were amplified from RNA transcripts. The TCR CDR3 was subjected to a first round of RT-PCR using the HTBI primer set and the Qiagen OneStep RT-PCR kit. TCRdb handled the public reads itself, with Q25 trimming in fastp and clone calling in MiXCR, and kept productive beta chains. When rows share a CDR3 protein, they turn into one entry using the most common DNA and genes. The sample includes hundreds of thousands of distinct CDR3 sequences, with over 10% observed a single time. 9.2% of the sample lies in the top ten. The specimen sequenced was blood. These receptors all come from a woman aged 18-30 years with Graves' hyperthyroidism.

The V gene is TRBV6-2 or TRBV6-3, the J gene TRBJ2-1; D is uncertain. Trimming took 8 bases from V and 6 from J, leaving 11 bases between them. The CDR3 spans 12 residues. In germline, CDR1 is MNHEY, CDR2 SVGEGT. The DNA for the CDR3 is TGTGCCAGCCGACTTTGGGTCAATGAGCAGTTCTTC. Amino acid sequence: CASRLWVNEQFF.

This clonotype was detected many times. The chain recombines TRBV29-1 with TRBJ2-7; TRBD1 matches 11 bases. Germline values: CDR1 SQVTM, CDR2 ANQGSEA. The CDR3 consists of 13 residues. V shed 6 bases, J shed 0 bases, and the junction held 1 base outside the gene matches. As DNA, the CDR3 is TGCAGCGTAGGGACAGGGGGCTCCTACGAGCAGTACTTC. It is translated as CSVGTGGSYEQYF.

This clonotype occurred a few times. The chain uses TRBV5-8 and TRBJ2-1, with 10 bases fitting TRBD2. This CDR3 contains 18 residues. The V gene end was trimmed by 0 bases and the J gene end by 3 bases; junction bases not matched to a gene: 9. Germline V gene lookup returns CDR1 SGHTS and CDR2 YDEGEE. The CDR3 DNA follows: TGTGCCAGCAGCTTGGAATGGGGTAGCGGGAGGTTCTACAATGAGCAGTTCTTC. Translated: CASSLEWGSGRFYNEQFF.

The CDR3 loop reads CASSLRPQMNTEAFF. As DNA, the CDR3 is TGTGCCAGCAGCCTACGACCCCAAATGAACACTGAAGCTTTCTTT. The rearrangement links TRBV13 to TRBJ1-1; D remains ambiguous. This CDR3 region has 15 residues. The germline V gene has CDR1 PRHDT and CDR2 FYEKMQ (reference sequence). The V end was cut by 5 bases, the J end by 0 bases, with 13 bases between.

Concerning this clonotype itself: A read error is possible here, since a much larger clone lies one base away. The CDR3 bases are TGTGCCAGAAGCTTATGGCCGGGCAGGGGGCGTCCCGGCTACACCTTC. Amino acid sequence: CARSLWPGRGRPGYTF. The V call is TRBV7-2, the J call TRBJ1-2; 8 positions match TRBD1. CDR1 and CDR2 (germline): SGHTA, FQGNSA. This CDR3 spans 16 amino acids.

This clonotype has a handful of counts. The chain carries TRBV5-8 and TRBJ2-5; no definite D call. This CDR3 has 13 amino acids. Trimming shortened V by 2 bases and J by 5 bases, and 10 bases separated the two germline ends. Germline CDR1 is SGHTS and CDR2 is YDEGEE. The CDR3 region has the DNA TGTGCCAGCAGCTTATTACCCGGGGAGACCCAGTACTTC. Its translation is CASSLLPGETQYF.

This clonotype has a count of ten or more. V is TRBV20-1 and J is TRBJ2-3; unclear D gene. CDR1 is DFQATT, CDR2 SNEGSKA, per germline (reference sequence). Trimming left V 2 bases short and J 2 bases short, with 14 bases between. This CDR3 contains 15 residues. Here the CDR3 reads CSARRAQIYTDTQYF. The CDR3, as DNA: TGCAGTGCTAGAAGGGCCCAAATCTACACAGATACGCAGTATTTT.

J is TRBJ1-1 and V is TRBV4-1; no reliable D call. The germline gives CDR1 MGHRA, CDR2 YSYEKL. V lost 0 bases to trimming and J lost 0 bases, with 11 bases between them. The CDR3 totals 16 residues. This chain's CDR3 is CASSQEFGRMNTEAFF. The CDR3 nucleotides are TGCGCCAGCAGCCAAGAATTCGGACGGATGAACACTGAAGCTTTCTTT.

Details on this clonotype: A much larger clone differs from this one at a single base, so this may be a read error. A read error is likely, as this CDR3 ends without the conserved phenylalanine or tryptophan. The chain uses TRBV5-8 and TRBJ2-5; D is tentatively TRBD1 or TRBD2 (5 bases each). Germline lookup yields CDR1 SGHTS and CDR2 YDEGEE. V lost 4 bases, J lost 2 bases, and 12 bases lay in between. The CDR3 totals 14 residues. CDR3 coding DNA: TGTGCCAGCAGCGCGAGGGGTTTTCAAGAGACCCAGTACCTC. Translating it yields CASSARGFQETQYL.

This clonotype was seen ten or more times. The rearrangement links TRBV7-3 to TRBJ2-1; D ambiguous. The V and J ends lost 2 bases and 8 bases respectively, with 19 bases between them. The CDR3 is 16 residues long. Germline V gives CDR1 SGHTA, CDR2 FQGTGA. Here the CDR3 reads CASSLSPGNLRDEQFF. The DNA for the CDR3 is TGTGCCAGCAGCTTATCCCCCGGAAACCTACGCGATGAGCAGTTCTTC.

Details on this clonotype: The final CDR3 position lacks the conserved phenylalanine or tryptophan, pointing to a likely read error. The V gene is TRBV10-3, the J gene TRBJ2-1, with 7 nucleotides matching TRBD2. Unmatched junction bases numbered 3, after V lost 4 bases and J lost 3 bases. The germline CDR1 and CDR2 sequences are ENHRY and SYGVKD. The CDR3 contains 14 residues. CDR3 coding DNA: TGTGCCATCAGTGGGGGACTATACTACAATGAGCAGTTCTCC. Translating it yields CAISGGLYYNEQFS.

The sample holds many counts of this clonotype. The J gene is TRBJ1-6, the V gene TRBV28, with D perhaps TRBD1 (6 bases). The V gene's germline CDR1 is MDHEN and CDR2 SYDVKM. V lost 7 bases to trimming and J lost 7 bases, with 11 bases between them. The CDR3 contains 13 residues. Written as DNA, the CDR3 is TGTGCCAGCAAGGACAGACACAATTCACCCCTCCACTTT. It encodes CASKDRHNSPLHF.

This clonotype showed up many times. V usage is TRBV6-6 and J usage is TRBJ1-1; 7 bases fit TRBD1. CDR1 MNHNY and CDR2 SVGAGI come from the germline V gene (reference sequence). V shed 2 bases and J 6 bases; nucleotides not matched to a gene: 15. The CDR3 sequence is 17 residues long. CDR3 DNA: TGTGCCAGCAGTTACACCCCGGGACAGAGGGTCGGAGCTGAAGCTTTCTTT. Translation: CASSYTPGQRVGAEAFF.

This clonotype was seen ten or more times. V and J are TRBV6-2 or TRBV6-3 and TRBJ1-2; weak D call: TRBD1 (6 bases). Germline CDR1 is MNHEY and CDR2 is SVGEGT. The CDR3 runs to 16 residues. Trimming stripped 3 bases from V and 6 bases from J, with 20 bases between. The CDR3 protein is CASSYLAVASGDGYTF. CDR3 DNA sequence: TGTGCCAGCAGTTATCTCGCTGTTGCGTCAGGGGATGGCTACACCTTC.

This clonotype was seen repeatedly, ten times or more. The V gene is TRBV7-4, the J gene TRBJ2-7; a weak D match, TRBD2 (5 bases). The germline V gene encodes CDR1 SGHVT and CDR2 SQSDAQ. This CDR3 region has 16 residues. V lost 5 bases, J lost 0 bases, and 17 bases lay in between. CDR3 sequence: CASSPPRQDCSYEQYF. In nucleotides, the CDR3 is TGTGCCAGCAGCCCCCCCCGTCAGGACTGCTCCTACGAGCAGTACTTC.

There are many counts of this clonotype. The V call is TRBV11-3, the J call TRBJ2-1, with 11 bases fitting TRBD2. Germline CDR1 and CDR2: SGHNT and YENEEA. The CDR3 has 15 residues. V trimming: 5 bases; J trimming: 3 bases; junction bases outside the gene matches: 3. CDR3 residues: CASSPSGGIYNEQFF. The CDR3 coding sequence is TGTGCCAGCAGCCCTAGCGGGGGGATCTACAATGAGCAGTTCTTC.

This clonotype was detected ten times or more. The chain uses TRBV7-8 and TRBJ1-2; the D is unclear. V lost 6 bases to trimming and J lost 4 bases, with 12 bases between them. The CDR3 consists of 13 residues. CDR1 SGHVS and CDR2 FQNEAQ come from the germline V gene. CDR3 sequence reads: CASSRVSSYGYTF. The CDR3 nucleotides are TGTGCCAGCAGTAGGGTATCTAGCTATGGCTACACCTTC.

This clonotype was counted at least ten times. One junction end does not reproduce the germline sequence, and a read error may be involved. The chain recombines TRBV7-9 with TRBJ2-5; TRBD2 matches 8 bases. This CDR3 comprises 15 residues. The germline CDR1 and CDR2 sequences are SEHNR and FQNEAQ (reference sequence). For the CDR3, the DNA is TGTGCCAGCAGCGTAGCACTAGCGGCCCAAGAGACCCAGTACTTC. It encodes CASSVALAAQETQYF.

In its sample, this clonotype was seen many times. The chain has TRBV5-4 and TRBJ2-7; perhaps TRBD1 as D (6 bases). The CDR3 is 14 residues long. Trimming took 2 bases from V and 0 from J, leaving 9 bases between them. Germline values: CDR1 SGHNT, CDR2 YYREEE (reference sequence). The CDR3 reads CASSFGTPSYEQYF. DNA for the CDR3: TGTGCCAGCAGCTTTGGGACACCCTCCTACGAGCAGTACTTC.

This clonotype was observed many times. CDR3 in amino acids: CASSSSVEPQHF. The CDR3 bases are TGTGCCAGCAGCTCAAGTGTAGAGCCCCAGCATTTT. The rearrangement uses TRBV7-9 and TRBJ1-5; D is unclear. This CDR3 has 12 residues. Per the germline V gene, CDR1 is SEHNR and CDR2 is FQNEAQ (reference sequence). The V end was cut by 4 bases, the J end by 8 bases, with 9 bases between.

This clonotype was seen ten or more times. The chain is built from TRBV12-3 or TRBV12-4 and TRBJ1-2; 9 bases align to TRBD1. There are 15 residues in the CDR3. The V segment lost 5 bases and the J segment 3 bases; nucleotides outside the gene matches: 7. CDR3 nucleotides: TGTGCCAGCAGTGTCCGGGACAGGGTTTACTATGGCTACACCTTC. It encodes CASSVRDRVYYGYTF.

The chain is built from TRBV7-2 and TRBJ2-2, with D possibly TRBD1 on 6 matching bases. V lost 5 bases to trimming and J lost 3 bases, with 13 bases between them. This CDR3 region has 15 residues. The germline gives CDR1 SGHTA, CDR2 FQGNSA. The CDR3 sequence: CASSAYRVDTGELFF. CDR3 coding DNA: TGTGCCAGCAGCGCTTACAGGGTCGACACCGGGGAGCTGTTTTTT. The whole variable domain, remainder taken from reference TRBV7-2 and TRBJ2-2, is GAGVSQSPSNKVTEKGKDVELRCDPISGHTALYWYRQSLGQGLEFLIYFQGNSAPDKSGLPSDRFSAERTGGSVSTLTIQRTQQEDSAVYLCASSAYRVDTGELFFGEGSRLTVL.

The rearrangement joins TRBV7-9 to TRBJ2-7; 9 bases are a match to TRBD1. The CDR3 sequence is 16 residues long. V lost 4 bases and J lost 5; bases outside the gene matches: 12. Germline-derived CDR1 and CDR2 are SEHNR and FQNEAQ (reference sequence). The CDR3 protein is CASSSSAGTGTHEQYF. The CDR3 bases are TGTGCCAGCAGCTCATCAGCCGGGACAGGGACCCACGAGCAGTACTTC.

To note about this clonotype: This sequence may be a read error, since a much larger clone differs from it by one base. CDR3 region: CAGSQEERTEAFF. The CDR3 nucleotides are TGTGCCGGCAGCCAAGAGGAAAGGACTGAAGCTTTCTTT. J is TRBJ1-1 and V is TRBV3-1; D is uncertain. The V gene's germline CDR1 is LGHDT and CDR2 YNNKEL (reference sequence). CDR3 length equals 13 residues.

In this sample, this clonotype turned up a few times. J is TRBJ2-1 and V is TRBV6-1, with D perhaps TRBD2 (5 bases). This CDR3 is 15 amino acids long. Germline V lookup: CDR1 MNHNS, CDR2 SASEGT. V was cut by 1 base and J by 7 bases, with 14 bases left in between. As DNA, the CDR3 is TGTGCCAGCAGTGAAGGTAGTACCGGGGAAAATGAGCAGTTCTTC. Protein sequence: CASSEGSTGENEQFF.

J is TRBJ2-1 and V is TRBV5-5; no firm D call. Germline values: CDR1 SGHKS, CDR2 YYEKEE (reference sequence). Deletions cut 5 bases from V and 3 bases from J, with 9 bases between. The CDR3 is made up of 13 amino acids. The CDR3 here is CASSPLDYNEQFF. The CDR3 DNA reads TGTGCCAGCAGTCCTTTGGACTACAATGAGCAGTTCTTC.

V gene TRBV20-1 combines with J gene TRBJ2-4, with 10 bases matching TRBD1. There are 16 residues in the CDR3. Germline CDR1 and CDR2: DFQATT and SNEGSKA (reference sequence). V shed 5 bases, J shed 5 bases, and the junction held 12 bases outside the gene matches. The CDR3 bases are TGCAGTGCTCATGGGTCCATTGGACAGGGGGAAAACATTCAGTACTTC. Protein product: CSAHGSIGQGENIQYF.